The clone carrying this TCR beta chain was counted at least ten times. In making TCR cDNA, 5'RACE template switching added a universal primer site and UMIs to it. TCRdb fed the 5' RACE reads into MiXCR, producing one record per CDR3 protein. The data show some 340,000 distinct CDR3 sequences, about 10% seen once. These data come from a study of T cells after yellow fever vaccination. V lost 0 bases and J lost 0; bases outside the gene matches: 4. The CDR3 spans 16 residues. The germline V gene has CDR1 SGHNT and CDR2 YYREEE (reference sequence). The V gene is TRBV5-4, the J gene TRBJ2-3; 7 positions match TRBD2. The TCR originated in a man between 18 and 29 years old who received the YFV17D yellow fever vaccine. The input for sequencing was CD4+ T cells sorted from PBMCs, taken 45 days after the yellow fever booster vaccination. CDR3 protein: CASSLGSGVSTDTQYF. Written as DNA, the CDR3 is TGTGCCAGCAGCTTGGGGAGCGGGGTCAGCACAGATACGCAGTATTTT.